The 10 T cell receptor beta chains below all came from one sample that was sequenced in a study of T cell responses to AZD1222 COVID-19 vaccine. Sequencing was performed with immunoSEQ multiplex PCR; in TCRdb, only in-frame clones are kept and a portion is missing. Of about 140,000 clones listed, 70% to 90% are singletons. The sample consisted of peripheral blood, taken 28 days after the second AZD1222 dose. The receptors originated from an adult who received the AZD1222 COVID-19 vaccine.

The V gene is TRBV4-1, the J gene TRBJ2-3; possibly TRBD2 for D (6 bases). Trimming shortened V by 2 bases and J by 5 bases, and 14 bases separated the two germline ends. Germline V gene data show CDR1 as MGHRA and CDR2 as YSYEKL. The CDR3 spans 15 residues. DNA of the CDR3: TGCGCCAGCAGCCAATATATTGCGGAGGGAGATACGCAGTATTTT. Translation: CASSQYIAEGDTQYF.

This rearrangement joins TRBV19 to TRBJ2-3, with 11 positions matching TRBD2. The CDR3 is 16 residues long. Per the germline V gene, CDR1 is LNHDA and CDR2 is SQIVND (reference sequence). Trimming took 3 bases from V and 6 from J; bases not matched to a gene: 8. The CDR3 here is CASSIQLAGAPDTQYF. The CDR3 DNA reads as TGTGCCAGTAGTATCCAACTAGCGGGGGCGCCGGATACGCAGTATTTT.

The chain recombines TRBV3-1 (or the pseudogene TRBV3-2) with TRBJ1-1; no clear D. This CDR3 has 13 amino acids. V dropped 4 bases and J dropped 5 bases, with 11 bases sitting between them. Germline V CDR1 and CDR2: LGHDT, YNNKEL (reference sequence). This CDR3 is CASSPTGRTEAFF. DNA for the CDR3: TGTGCCAGCAGCCCTACCGGGAGGACTGAAGCTTTCTTT.

The V and J genes are TRBV30 and TRBJ2-2; possibly TRBD1 for D (5 bases). CDR3 length equals 13 residues. The germline gives CDR1 GTSNPN, CDR2 SVGIG (reference sequence). V lost 1 base, J lost 6 bases, and 9 bases lay in between. The CDR3 spells CAWSEGAAGELFF. As DNA, the CDR3 is TGTGCCTGGAGTGAAGGGGCGGCCGGGGAGCTGTTTTTT.

Remarks on this clone: The junction departs from the called germline gene at one end, perhaps through a read error. This chain joins TRBV7-7 and TRBJ2-3; D is possibly TRBD1 (6 bases). CDR1 and CDR2 (germline): SSHAT, FNYEAQ (reference sequence). CDR3 length: 17 amino acids. Written as DNA, the CDR3 is TGTGCTAGCAGCTTAGTTCCATGGGGGCTTGGGAAAGATACGCAGTATTTT. It encodes CASSLVPWGLGKDTQYF.

J is TRBJ2-2 and V is TRBV6-2 or TRBV6-3; tentatively, D is TRBD2 (6 bases). The germline V gene encodes CDR1 MNHEY and CDR2 SVGEGT. V dropped 6 bases and J dropped 1 base, with 9 bases sitting between them. This CDR3 region has 14 residues. The CDR3 DNA follows: TGTGCCAGCAGCCTGGGGGGGAACACCGGGGAGCTGTTTTTT. Amino acids: CASSLGGNTGELFF.

The CDR3: CASSLAVRTEAFF. For the CDR3, the DNA is TGTGCCAGCAGCTTAGCGGTCCGCACTGAAGCTTTCTTT. This chain connects TRBV7-9 to TRBJ1-1; D gene ambiguous. Germline-derived CDR1 and CDR2 are SEHNR and FQNEAQ (reference sequence). V shed 0 bases and J shed 4 bases, with 6 bases lying between them. This CDR3 region has 13 residues. The full variable domain, in which reference TRBV7-9 and TRBJ1-1 provide the parts outside the CDR3, is DTGVSQNPRHKITKRGQNVTFRCDPISEHNRLYWYRQTLGQGPEFLTYFQNEAQLEKSRLLSDRFSAERPKGSFSTLEIQRTEQGDSAMYLCASSLAVRTEAFFGQGTRLTVV.

V is TRBV20-1 and J is TRBJ2-1; D unclear. Trimming removed 7 bases from V and 7 bases from J, with 11 bases in between. This CDR3 spans 11 amino acids. Germline V lookup: CDR1 DFQATT, CDR2 SNEGSKA (reference sequence). The CDR3 spells CSEPRENEQFF. The CDR3 nucleotides read TGCAGTGAACCCCGCGAAAATGAGCAGTTCTTC.

The chain recombines TRBV15 with TRBJ1-2, with D possibly being TRBD1 (6 bases). The CDR3 consists of 18 residues. Between the trimmed V and J ends, which lost 1 base and 6 bases, there was a span of 24 bases. Germline V gene data show CDR1 as LNHNV and CDR2 as YYDKDF (reference sequence). This chain's CDR3 is CATSRVGQGSEGFNGYTF. In nucleotides, the CDR3 is TGTGCCACCAGCAGAGTGGGACAAGGTTCCGAGGGATTCAATGGCTACACCTTC. Full variable domain (missing parts from reference TRBV15 and TRBJ1-2): DAMVIQNPRYQVTQFGKPVTLSCSQTLNHNVMYWYQQKSSQAPKLLFHYYDKDFNNEADTPDNFQSRRPNTSFCFLDIRSPGLGDTAMYLCATSRVGQGSEGFNGYTFGSGTRLTVV.

In its sample, this clone was seen a few times. As DNA, the CDR3 is TGTGCCAGCCTGGGACAGGGTCTGGGGGAGCAGTACTTC. Translation: CASLGQGLGEQYF. The gene calls are TRBV3-1 (or the pseudogene TRBV3-2) and TRBJ2-7; 9 bases fit TRBD1. The CDR3 consists of 13 residues. CDR1 and CDR2 from the germline V gene are LGHDT and YNNKEL (reference sequence). The J segment lost 7 bases and the V segment lost 8 bases, leaving 9 bases of the junction unmatched.